This T cell receptor beta chain was sequenced in a study of CD8+ T cells in alopecia areata (dated by TCRdb to the late 2010s). About the full investigation: To study T cell clonal expansion in alopecia areata, the researchers applied high-throughput TCRbeta sequencing to both the C3H/HeJ mouse model and human patients. Scalp clonality was compared across normal scalp (n=4), patchy alopecia areata scalp (n=8), and alopecia totalis/universalis scalp (n=8). immunoSEQ multiplex PCR using 35 Vbeta forward primers and 13 Jbeta reverse primers was used to amplify TCRbeta CDR3 regions. RNA was extracted with the PAXgene miRNA kit for fixed scalp, the miRNeasy kit for PBMCs, and the RNeasy kit for mouse skin. In humans, TCRbeta sequencing was performed on scalp tissue and on sorted CD4+ and CD8+ peripheral blood T cells from healthy controls and from patients with patchy or totalis/universalis alopecia areata. Overall study outcomes, separate from this receptor: Compared with normal scalp, lesional scalp had higher clonality and more expanded CD8+ clones, particularly in alopecia totalis/universalis, a pattern that suggests antigenic drive. Scalp TCR repertoire analysis is complicated because resident alphabeta T cells in normal human skin are also sequenced, whereas mouse skin is dominated by gammadelta T cells. Shared TCR sequences between patients were less evident than in mice, which may be partly attributable to HLA diversity in the patient population.

V is cut by 2 bases and J by 5 bases, and the space between the germline ends is 11 bases. Inclusive of the bounding cysteine and phenylalanine, the CDR3 is 13 residues long. The CDR3 DNA has 39 bases and is translated from base 1. CDR1 SQVTM and CDR2 ANQGSEA were looked up in the germline V gene. This clone occurred a few times. Its antigen is not yet known. No base quality information exists; no much larger clone differs at one position. For roughly five biomarker-study patients, CD4+ cells were further sorted into CD25+CD127- cells. From alopecia areata patients, peripheral blood was collected along with lesional scalp punch biopsies. PBMCs were isolated by density centrifugation and stained for CD3, CD4 and CD8, and CD4+ and CD8+ T cells were sorted on a FACSAria. Untreated alopecia areata patients were recruited as part of a multicenter biomarker study. Library construction relied on the immunoSEQ multiplex PCR assay. RNA was extracted from all samples and reverse transcribed into cDNA as template for TCR sequencing. SuperScript III was used to make first-strand cDNA, primed with a 2:1 mix of oligo-dT and random hexamers. A synthetic immune receptor repertoire was used to assess amplification bias, and residual bias was removed computationally. On the study's bioinformatics: Raw reads were preprocessed for error removal, and CDR3 was defined according to IMGT conventions as running from the conserved cysteine to phenylalanine. To get clonality, Shannon entropy was normalized by log2 of the number of productive unique TCRs and the result was subtracted from 1. Scalp TCRbeta sequences were cross-referenced with sorted blood CD4 and CD8 repertoires so that the CD4 or CD8 identity of scalp clones could be inferred. Sourced from immuneACCESS, this table was stored by TCRdb with only in-frame sequences that have V and J called. A share of the clones is absent; for the studies checked, an unresolved V gene accounts for under half, and the remainder has no known explanation. D and trimming were read from the DNA, whereas the V and J calls and clone size are those reported in that table. The sample table holds just over 20,000 clones, of which roughly two thirds were seen once. The ten biggest clones cover under 5% of the sample.

Sample: CD4+ Tregs sorted from blood. This chain is built from TRBV29-1 and TRBJ2-3; there is no confident call for the D gene. This clonotype originated in a human donor with alopecia areata. The CDR3 region has the sequence CSVERQAKDTQYF. The DNA is as follows: TGCAGCGTTGAACGCCAGGCTAAAGATACGCAGTATTTT.